This TCR beta chain was identified in a study of blood T cell repertoires in COVID-19. The CDR3 extends over 17 amino acids. Germline CDR1 is PRHDT and CDR2 is FYEKMQ (reference sequence). V lost 5 bases to trimming and J lost 5 bases; unmatched junction nucleotides: 13. The assay was immunoSEQ multiplex PCR, and TCRdb's table has in-frame clones only and misses some. This table holds some 180,000 clones, around 90% found once. The sequenced sample was peripheral blood. The clonotype comes from a man in his forties with acute or convalescent COVID-19. V gene TRBV13 combines with J gene TRBJ2-5; 11 nucleotides match TRBD1. The chain's CDR3 is CASSPGRDRGIQETQYF. DNA of the CDR3: TGTGCCAGCAGCCCCGGTCGGGACAGGGGGATTCAGGAGACCCAGTACTTC.